This T cell receptor (beta chain) was recovered during a study of regulatory T cells in long-lasting Graves disease. Study-level findings and limits: For persistent Graves' patients, TCR diversity was lower than for newly diagnosed ones.

The CDR3 spans 13 residues. This clonotype has ten or more counts. Antigen unknown. At one of its ends the junction is not consistent with the germline gene, which may arise from a read error. Documented time point: newly diagnosed GD, antithyroid drugs for less than 3 months. PBMC RNA served as the TCR library source. Arm-PCR with iRepertoire HTBI primers amplified the CDR3 regions for these TCR beta libraries. In TCRdb, the multiplex PCR reads were re-called with MiXCR into one record per CDR3 protein. The data hold about 440,000 distinct CDR3 sequences, with 14% to 15% observed a single time. These data also featured in a second study, about T cells in Graves' hyperthyroidism and ophthalmopathy. Per that study: A set of HTBI primers served as the primers for a first-round RT-PCR of the TCR CDR3. Through a model of 13 V-J features, ophthalmopathy was separated from stable hyperthyroidism.

This clonotype originated in a woman aged 25 to 45 with Graves disease. The source was peripheral blood mononuclear cells (PBMCs), collected at new diagnosis, from a patient treated with antithyroid drugs. The chain couples TRBV12-3 or TRBV12-4 to TRBJ2-1; possibly TRBD2 for D (5 bases). CDR3 amino acids: CASSFSGGNEQFF. The CDR3 DNA follows: TGCGCCAGCAGCTTTTCAGGAGGCAATGAGCAGTTCTTC.